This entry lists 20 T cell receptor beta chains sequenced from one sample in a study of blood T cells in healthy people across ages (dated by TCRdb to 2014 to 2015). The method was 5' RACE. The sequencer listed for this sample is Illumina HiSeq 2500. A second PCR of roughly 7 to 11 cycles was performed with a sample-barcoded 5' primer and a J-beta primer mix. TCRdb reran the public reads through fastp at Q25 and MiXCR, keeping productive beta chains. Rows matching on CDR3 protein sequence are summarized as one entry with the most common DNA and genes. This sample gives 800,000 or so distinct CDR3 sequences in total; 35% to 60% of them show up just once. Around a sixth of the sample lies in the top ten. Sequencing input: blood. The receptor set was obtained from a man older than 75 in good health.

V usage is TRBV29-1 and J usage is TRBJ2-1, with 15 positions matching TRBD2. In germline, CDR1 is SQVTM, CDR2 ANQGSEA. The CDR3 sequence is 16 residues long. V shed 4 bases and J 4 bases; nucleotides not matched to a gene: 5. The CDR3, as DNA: TGCAGCGTTGCGGGACTAGCGGGAGGCTTATACAATGAGCAGTTCTTC. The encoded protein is CSVAGLAGGLYNEQFF.

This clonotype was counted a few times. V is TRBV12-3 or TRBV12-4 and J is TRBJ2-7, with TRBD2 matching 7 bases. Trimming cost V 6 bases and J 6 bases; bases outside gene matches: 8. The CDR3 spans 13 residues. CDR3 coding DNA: TGTGCCAGCAGAGCCGGGCCGGGGGGCGAGCAGTACTTC. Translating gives CASRAGPGGEQYF.

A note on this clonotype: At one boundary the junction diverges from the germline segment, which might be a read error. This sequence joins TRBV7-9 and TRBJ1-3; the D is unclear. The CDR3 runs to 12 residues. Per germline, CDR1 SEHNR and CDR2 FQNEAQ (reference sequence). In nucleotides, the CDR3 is TGTGCCGGCAGCTTATTGGGAAACACCATATATTTT. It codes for CAGSLLGNTIYF. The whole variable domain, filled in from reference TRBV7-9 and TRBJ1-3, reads DTGVSQNPRHKITKRGQNVTFRCDPISEHNRLYWYRQTLGQGPEFLTYFQNEAQLEKSRLLSDRFSAERPKGSFSTLEIQRTEQGDSAMYLCAGSLLGNTIYFGEGSWLTVV.

The CDR3 spells CASSLVGGLREQYF. The CDR3 DNA reads TGTGCCAGCAGCTTAGTGGGGGGGCTGAGGGAGCAGTACTTC. V is TRBV7-8 and J is TRBJ2-5; TRBD2 is a possible D gene (7 bases). This CDR3 spans 14 amino acids. V lost 1 base, J lost 11 bases, and 17 bases lay in between. Germline loops: CDR1 SGHVS, CDR2 FQNEAQ.

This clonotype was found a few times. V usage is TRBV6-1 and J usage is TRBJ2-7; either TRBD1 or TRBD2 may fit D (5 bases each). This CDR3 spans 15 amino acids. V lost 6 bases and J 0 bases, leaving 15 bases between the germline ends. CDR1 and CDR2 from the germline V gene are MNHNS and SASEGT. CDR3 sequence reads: CASRLDRLSSYEQYF. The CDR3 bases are TGTGCCAGCAGACTCGACAGACTAAGCTCCTACGAGCAGTACTTC.

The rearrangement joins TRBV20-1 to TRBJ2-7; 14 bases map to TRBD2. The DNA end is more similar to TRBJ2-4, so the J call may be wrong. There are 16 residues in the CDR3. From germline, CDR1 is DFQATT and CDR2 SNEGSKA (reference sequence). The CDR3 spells CSARDPGLAGVHIQYF. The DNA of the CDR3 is TGCAGTGCTAGAGATCCGGGACTAGCGGGAGTCCACATTCAGTACTTC.

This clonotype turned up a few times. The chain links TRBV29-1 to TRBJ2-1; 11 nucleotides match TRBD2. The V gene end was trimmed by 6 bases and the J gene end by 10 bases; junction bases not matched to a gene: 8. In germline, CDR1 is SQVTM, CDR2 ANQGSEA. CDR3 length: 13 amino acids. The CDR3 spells CSVRLAGNGEQFF. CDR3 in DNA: TGCAGCGTAAGACTAGCGGGAAATGGGGAGCAGTTCTTC.

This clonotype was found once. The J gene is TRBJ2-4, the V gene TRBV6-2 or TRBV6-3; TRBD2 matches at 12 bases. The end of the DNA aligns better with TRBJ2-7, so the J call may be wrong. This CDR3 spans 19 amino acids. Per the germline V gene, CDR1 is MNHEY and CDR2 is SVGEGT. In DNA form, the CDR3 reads TGTGCCAGCAGCGGGTCTGGGACTAGCGGGCCATTATTTAACTACGAGCAGTACTTC. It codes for CASSGSGTSGPLFNYEQYF.

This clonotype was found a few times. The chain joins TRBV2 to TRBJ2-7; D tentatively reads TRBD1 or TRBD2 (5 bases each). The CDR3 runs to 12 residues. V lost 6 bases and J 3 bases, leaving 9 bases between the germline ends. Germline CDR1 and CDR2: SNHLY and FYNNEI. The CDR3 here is CASRGDGYEQYF. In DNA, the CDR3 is TGTGCCAGCAGAGGGGACGGCTACGAGCAGTACTTC. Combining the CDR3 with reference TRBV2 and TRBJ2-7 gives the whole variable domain EPEVTQTPSHQVTQMGQEVILRCVPISNHLYFYWYRQILGQKVEFLVSFYNNEISEKSEIFDDQFSVERPDGSNFTLKIRSTKLEDSAMYFCASRGDGYEQYFGPGTRLTVT.

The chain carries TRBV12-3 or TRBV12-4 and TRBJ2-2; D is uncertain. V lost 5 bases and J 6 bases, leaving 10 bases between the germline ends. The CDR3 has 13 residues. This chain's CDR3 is CASSASWAGELFF. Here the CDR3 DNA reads TGTGCCAGCAGTGCGTCGTGGGCCGGGGAGCTGTTTTTT.

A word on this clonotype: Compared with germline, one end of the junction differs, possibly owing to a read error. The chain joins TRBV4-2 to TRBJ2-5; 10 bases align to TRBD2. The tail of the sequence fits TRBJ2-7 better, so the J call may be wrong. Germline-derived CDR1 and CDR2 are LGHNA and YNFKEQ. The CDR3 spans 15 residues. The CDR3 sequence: CAGSLLTSGPNEQYF. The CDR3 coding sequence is TGTGCCGGCAGCCTTTTGACTAGCGGGCCCAACGAGCAGTACTTC.

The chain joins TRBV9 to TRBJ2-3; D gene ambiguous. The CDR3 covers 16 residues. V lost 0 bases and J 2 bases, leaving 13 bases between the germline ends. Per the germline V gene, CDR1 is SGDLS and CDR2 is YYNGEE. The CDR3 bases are TGTGCCAGCAGCGTAGCTACTGGTTCTATCACAGATACGCAGTATTTT. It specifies CASSVATGSITDTQYF.

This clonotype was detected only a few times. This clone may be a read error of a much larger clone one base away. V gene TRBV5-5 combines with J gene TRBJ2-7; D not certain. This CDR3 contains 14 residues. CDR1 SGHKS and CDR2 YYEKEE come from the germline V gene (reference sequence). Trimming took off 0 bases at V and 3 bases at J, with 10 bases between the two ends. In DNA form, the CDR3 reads TGTGCCAGCAGCTTGGGTGGGATGGGCTACGAGCAGTACTTC. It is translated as CASSLGGMGYEQYF.

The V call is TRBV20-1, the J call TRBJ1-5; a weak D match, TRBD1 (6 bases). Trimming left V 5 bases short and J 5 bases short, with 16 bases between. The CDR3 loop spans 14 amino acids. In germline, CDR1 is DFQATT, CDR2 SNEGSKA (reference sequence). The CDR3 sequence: CSAVVGGAHQPQHF. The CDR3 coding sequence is TGCAGTGCTGTCGTTGGGGGGGCTCATCAGCCCCAGCATTTT.

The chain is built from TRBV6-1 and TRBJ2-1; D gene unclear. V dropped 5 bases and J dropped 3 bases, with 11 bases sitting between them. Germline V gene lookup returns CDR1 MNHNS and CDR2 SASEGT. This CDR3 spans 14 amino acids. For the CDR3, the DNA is TGTGCCAGCAGTTCGCACTGGAACTACAATGAGCAGTTCTTC. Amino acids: CASSSHWNYNEQFF.

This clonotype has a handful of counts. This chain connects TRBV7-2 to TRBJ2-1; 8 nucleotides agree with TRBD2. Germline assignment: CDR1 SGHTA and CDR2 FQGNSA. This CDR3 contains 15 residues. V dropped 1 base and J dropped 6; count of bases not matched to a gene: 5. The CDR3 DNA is TGTGCCAGCAGCTTAGTCCGGGAGGGGAGCAATGAGCAGTTCTTC. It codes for CASSLVREGSNEQFF.

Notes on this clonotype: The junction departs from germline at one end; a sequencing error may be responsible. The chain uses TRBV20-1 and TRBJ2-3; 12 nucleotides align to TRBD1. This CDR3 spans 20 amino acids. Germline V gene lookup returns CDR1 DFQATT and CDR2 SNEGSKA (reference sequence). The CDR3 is CSARIPGQGASSSSTDMQYF. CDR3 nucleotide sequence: TGCAGTGCTAGAATCCCGGGACAGGGGGCGAGCTCCTCTAGCACAGATATGCAGTATTTT.

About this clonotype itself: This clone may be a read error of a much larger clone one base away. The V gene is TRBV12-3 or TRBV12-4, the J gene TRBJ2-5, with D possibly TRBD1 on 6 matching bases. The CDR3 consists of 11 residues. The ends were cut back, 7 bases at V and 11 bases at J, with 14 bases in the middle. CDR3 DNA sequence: TGTGCCAGCATGGGACACAATGAGCAGTACTTC. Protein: CASMGHNEQYF.

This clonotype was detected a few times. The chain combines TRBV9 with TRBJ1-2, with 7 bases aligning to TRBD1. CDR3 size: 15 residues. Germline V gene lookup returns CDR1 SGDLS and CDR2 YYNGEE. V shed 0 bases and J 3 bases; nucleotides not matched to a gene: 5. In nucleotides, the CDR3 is TGTGCCAGCAGCGTAGCTCCAGGGGGGGACTATGGCTACACCTTC. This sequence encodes CASSVAPGGDYGYTF. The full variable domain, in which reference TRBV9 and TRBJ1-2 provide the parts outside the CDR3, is DSGVTQTPKHLITATGQRVTLRCSPRSGDLSVYWYQQSLDQGLQFLIQYYNGEERAKGNILERFSAQQFPDLHSELNLSSLELGDSALYFCASSVAPGGDYGYTFGSGTRLTVV.

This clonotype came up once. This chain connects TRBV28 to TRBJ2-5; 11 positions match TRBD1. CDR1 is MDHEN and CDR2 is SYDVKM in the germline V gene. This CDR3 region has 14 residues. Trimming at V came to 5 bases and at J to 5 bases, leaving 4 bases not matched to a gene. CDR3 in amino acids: CASSIRDRGETQYF. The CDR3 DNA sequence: TGTGCCAGCAGTATCCGGGACAGGGGGGAGACCCAGTACTTC. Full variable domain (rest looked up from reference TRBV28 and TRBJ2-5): DVKVTQSSRYLVKRTGEKVFLECVQDMDHENMFWYRQDPGLGLRLIYFSYDVKMKEKGDIPEGYSVSREKKERFSLILESASTNQTSMYLCASSIRDRGETQYFGPGTRLLVL.